This passage covers 28 T cell receptor beta chains from one sample sequenced in a study of blood T cells in healthy people across ages. Combining a sample-barcoded 5' primer with a J-beta primer mix, a second PCR ran for roughly 6 to 11 cycles. TCRdb re-derived calls from the 5' RACE reads in MiXCR, one entry per CDR3 protein. Counted here are fewer than 900,000 distinct CDR3 sequences, roughly two fifths occurring once; the ten biggest clones make up 20% to 25%. Sequenced sample: blood. These receptors came from a woman aged 55-70 years in good health.

This clonotype has more than one count but fewer than ten. The chain has TRBV27 and TRBJ1-6; possible D gene TRBD1, 6 bases. V was shortened by 8 bases and J by 5 bases, with 10 bases between the two germline ends. Germline lookup yields CDR1 MNHEY and CDR2 SMNVEV (reference sequence). This CDR3 is built from 13 residues. CDR3 DNA sequence: TGTGCCAGCCGTGGACAGAATAATTCACCCCTCCACTTT. Residues: CASRGQNNSPLHF.

This chain joins TRBV6-2 or TRBV6-3 and TRBJ2-1, with 13 bases aligning to TRBD2. Germline CDR1 reads MNHEY; CDR2 reads SVGEGT. V lost 4 bases, J lost 6 bases, and 3 bases stayed unmatched. The length of the CDR3 is 15 residues. The CDR3 DNA follows: TGTGCCAGCAGTTCCGGGACTAGCGGGGTCAATGAGCAGTTCTTC. Amino acid sequence: CASSSGTSGVNEQFF.

To note about this clonotype: This may be a read error, as it is one base from a much larger clone. CDR3 in DNA: TGTGCCAGCAGCTTAGCGCGCCGCCTGTCAGATACGCAGTATTTT. The encoded protein is CASSLARRLSDTQYF. The chain combines TRBV7-2 with TRBJ2-3, with D hard to call. The CDR3 is made up of 15 amino acids. Trimming took 0 bases from V and 4 from J, leaving 11 bases between them. Germline CDR1 SGHTA, CDR2 FQGNSA.

This clonotype was seen only a few times. The CDR3 loop reads CASTEGDGYGYTF. For the CDR3, the DNA is TGTGCCAGCACGGAGGGTGATGGCTATGGCTACACCTTC. The chain links TRBV9 to TRBJ1-2; no firm D call. The germline V gene has CDR1 SGDLS and CDR2 YYNGEE. V was trimmed by 6 bases and J by 4 bases, leaving 13 bases between them. CDR3 size: 13 residues.

The rearrangement uses TRBV20-1 and TRBJ2-7; D perhaps matches TRBD2 (6 bases). Per the germline V gene, CDR1 is DFQATT and CDR2 is SNEGSKA (reference sequence). The CDR3 is 15 residues long. V gave up 2 bases and J gave up 0 bases, with 14 bases separating them. The DNA of the CDR3 is TGCAGTGCTAGATCGACTAGTCGCGACTCCTACGAGCAGTACTTC. Its protein is CSARSTSRDSYEQYF.

The chain recombines TRBV4-2 with TRBJ2-7; D is perhaps TRBD1 (6 bases). CDR3 length equals 16 residues. With 2 bases removed from V and 0 bases from J, the gap between germline ends came to 14 bases. Germline CDR1 LGHNA, CDR2 YNFKEQ. CDR3 protein: CASSQLLQGSSYEQYF. CDR3 bases: TGTGCCAGCAGCCAATTACTACAGGGAAGCTCCTACGAGCAGTACTTC.

The chain links TRBV20-1 to TRBJ2-4; tentatively, D is TRBD1 or TRBD2 (5 bases each). The tail of the sequence fits TRBJ2-7 better, so the J call may be wrong. The CDR3 runs to 15 residues. In germline, CDR1 is DFQATT, CDR2 SNEGSKA (reference sequence). The CDR3 region is CSAELPGTEDYEQYF. DNA for the CDR3: TGCAGTGCCGAACTACCCGGGACGGAGGACTACGAGCAGTACTTC.

This chain connects TRBV7-2 to TRBJ1-5, with D perhaps TRBD1 (6 bases). CDR1 is SGHTA and CDR2 is FQGNSA in the germline V gene. CDR3 size: 15 residues. V lost 0 bases, J lost 7 bases, and 13 bases lay in between. DNA of the CDR3: TGTGCCAGCAGCTTAGCTTGGGGGCGCGGGCAGCCCCAGCATTTT. Encoded protein: CASSLAWGRGQPQHF.

V usage is TRBV27 and J usage is TRBJ1-5; possibly TRBD1 for D (5 bases). V was pared by 2 bases and J by 5 bases, with 19 bases between. There are 17 residues in the CDR3. The germline CDR1 and CDR2 sequences are MNHEY and SMNVEV (reference sequence). The CDR3 nucleotides read TGTGCCAGCAGTTTAACCCCCAAGGCCGCGGGGGATCAGCCCCAGCATTTT. The encoded protein is CASSLTPKAAGDQPQHF.

The chain couples TRBV20-1 to TRBJ2-7; D is uncertain. Germline CDR1 and CDR2: DFQATT and SNEGSKA (reference sequence). This CDR3 is 12 amino acids long. Trimming cost V 0 bases and J 7 bases, with 10 bases left between them. This chain's CDR3 is CSAREGVLEQYF. The CDR3 DNA reads as TGCAGTGCTAGAGAGGGTGTCCTTGAGCAGTACTTC.

V is TRBV3-1 and J is TRBJ2-7; 9 bases fit TRBD2. J lost 0 bases, V lost 7 bases, and 4 bases had no gene match. Germline V CDR1 and CDR2: LGHDT, YNNKEL (reference sequence). The CDR3 extends over 14 amino acids. The CDR3 DNA is TGTGCCAGCAATCTAGCGGGGAGCTCCTACGAGCAGTACTTC. As protein: CASNLAGSSYEQYF.

This chain links TRBV7-6 with TRBJ2-7; no definite D call. The J call may be in error: the DNA end matches TRBJ2-5 better. This CDR3 spans 15 amino acids. The V gene's germline CDR1 is SGHVS and CDR2 FNYEAQ. The CDR3 loop is CASSLWAEGLETQYF. Written as DNA, the CDR3 is TGTGCCAGCAGCTTATGGGCGGAAGGGCTGGAGACCCAGTACTTC.

This clonotype was observed a handful of times. The chain combines TRBV19 with TRBJ2-3; D is unclear. Germline values: CDR1 LNHDA, CDR2 SQIVND (reference sequence). This CDR3 has 13 residues. V lost 5 bases to trimming and J lost 6 bases, with 12 bases between them. In DNA, the CDR3 is TGTGCCAGTAGTCGGCAGGCGGAGGATACGCAGTATTTT. It translates to CASSRQAEDTQYF. Full variable domain (rest looked up from reference TRBV19 and TRBJ2-3): DGGITQSPKYLFRKEGQNVTLSCEQNLNHDAMYWYRQDPGQGLRLIYYSQIVNDFQKGDIAEGYSVSREKKESFPLTVTSAQKNPTAFYLCASSRQAEDTQYFGPGTRLTVL.

The chain combines TRBV14 with TRBJ1-2, with TRBD1 identical over 9 bases. This CDR3 comprises 16 residues. Germline loops: CDR1 SGHDN, CDR2 FVKESK. With V trimmed by 1 base and J by 4 bases, 7 bases remained unmatched. The DNA for the CDR3 is TGTGCCAGCAGCCAAGGGGGACAGGGCAAGTTCTATGGCTACACCTTC. It yields the protein CASSQGGQGKFYGYTF.

This clonotype was detected only a few times. V and J are TRBV7-8 and TRBJ2-4; 9 bases line up with TRBD1. Germline CDR1 reads SGHVS; CDR2 reads FQNEAQ. V was pared by 5 bases and J by 2 bases, with 10 bases of the junction left unmatched. The CDR3 is 17 amino acids. DNA of the CDR3: TGTGCCAGCAGCCCTGTGGGAGACAGGGGGACCAAAAACATTCAGTACTTC. Its protein is CASSPVGDRGTKNIQYF.

This chain connects TRBV7-3 to TRBJ2-1, with D perhaps TRBD2 (6 bases). The CDR3 totals 14 residues. V was pared by 6 bases and J by 2 bases, with 11 bases between. Germline-derived CDR1 and CDR2 are SGHTA and FQGTGA. The CDR3 DNA reads TGTGCCAGCAGTGTTAGCGGCGCCTACAATGAGCAGTTCTTC. It yields the protein CASSVSGAYNEQFF.

This clonotype was counted between two and nine times. The chain combines TRBV21-1 with TRBJ2-5; TRBD1 is taken as the D call from the table, unchecked against the DNA. TRBV21-1 is reported as a pseudogene. This CDR3 has 14 residues. CDR3 DNA: TGTGCCAGCAGCAAGTGGGGAGCCGAAGAGACCCAGTACTTC. Amino acid sequence: CASSKWGAEETQYF.

In regard to this clonotype: The junction shows a germline mismatch at one end, possibly a read error. V usage is TRBV2 and J usage is TRBJ2-1; 9 bases are shared with TRBD1. CDR1 is SNHLY, CDR2 FYNNEI, per germline. The CDR3 runs to 14 residues. The CDR3 protein is CASTEGTGFNEQFF. In DNA, the CDR3 is TGTGCCAGCACTGAAGGGACAGGGTTCAATGAGCAGTTCTTC. The variable domain in full, completed from reference TRBV2 and TRBJ2-1, reads EPEVTQTPSHQVTQMGQEVILRCVPISNHLYFYWYRQILGQKVEFLVSFYNNEISEKSEIFDDQFSVERPDGSNFTLKIRSTKLEDSAMYFCASTEGTGFNEQFFGPGTRLTVL.

This clonotype was recorded a few times. This chain connects TRBV20-1 to TRBJ2-1; TRBD2 matches 7 bases. The germline gives CDR1 DFQATT, CDR2 SNEGSKA (reference sequence). The CDR3 has 12 amino acids. The V gene end was trimmed by 3 bases and the J gene end by 10 bases; junction bases not matched to a gene: 6. CDR3: CSASRLAREQFF. The CDR3 region has the DNA TGCAGTGCTAGCCGACTAGCTAGGGAGCAGTTCTTC.

The chain employs TRBV24-1 and TRBJ2-1, with TRBD1 identical over 10 bases. The ends lost 3 bases at V and 9 bases at J; junction bases unmatched: 10. The CDR3 sequence is 16 residues long. Germline CDR1 and CDR2: KGHDR and SFDVKD. This CDR3 reads CATSDGTGQGFPEQFF. CDR3 DNA: TGTGCCACCAGTGATGGAACGGGACAGGGGTTCCCTGAGCAGTTCTTC.

This clonotype showed up many times. The chain is built from TRBV29-1 and TRBJ2-7, with a possible D match to TRBD2 (5 bases). There are 12 residues in the CDR3. Trimming shortened V by 4 bases and J by 4 bases, and 11 bases separated the two germline ends. The germline gives CDR1 SQVTM, CDR2 ANQGSEA. In nucleotides, the CDR3 is TGCAGCGTTGGCTTCACTAGGTACGAGCAGTACTTC. It is translated as CSVGFTRYEQYF.

This chain uses TRBV10-3 with TRBJ1-2; TRBD1 agrees at 7 bases. The CDR3 runs 20 residues. The J segment lost 7 bases and the V segment lost 2 bases, leaving 25 bases of the junction unmatched. In germline, CDR1 is ENHRY, CDR2 SYGVKD. CDR3 residues: CAISETEGHRGSSFVLGYTF. DNA for the CDR3: TGTGCCATCAGTGAGACTGAAGGACACAGGGGTAGCTCTTTCGTTCTTGGCTACACCTTC.

The V gene is TRBV14, the J gene TRBJ2-4; D is unclear. CDR1 SGHDN and CDR2 FVKESK come from the germline V gene. The germline V and J ends were trimmed by 0 bases and 13 bases, with 10 bases remaining between them. CDR3 length equals 12 residues. CDR3 DNA: TGTGCCAGCAGCCAAGATAAGGGTACCCAGTACTTC. It is translated as CASSQDKGTQYF.

The chain combines TRBV14 with TRBJ1-1; D unclear. Per the germline V gene, CDR1 is SGHDN and CDR2 is FVKESK. This CDR3 contains 14 residues. V was cut by 2 bases and J by 5 bases, with 12 bases left in between. CDR3 bases: TGTGCCAGCAGCCAAAGCTTTGGGGTAACTGAAGCTTTCTTT. The encoded protein is CASSQSFGVTEAFF.

This clonotype has only a few counts. V gene TRBV30 combines with J gene TRBJ1-6, with TRBD1 matching 9 bases. Germline lookup yields CDR1 GTSNPN and CDR2 SVGIG (reference sequence). Trimming removed 2 bases from V and 10 bases from J; junction bases left unmatched: 15. This CDR3 region has 17 residues. CDR3: CAWSPRTGVALESPLHF. CDR3 coding DNA: TGTGCCTGGAGTCCCCGGACAGGGGTTGCCTTGGAATCACCCCTCCACTTT. Full variable domain (rest looked up from reference TRBV30 and TRBJ1-6): SQTIHQWPATLVQPVGSPLSLECTVEGTSNPNLYWYRQAAGRGLQLLFYSVGIGQISSEVPQNLSASRPQDRQFILSSKKLLLSDSGFYLCAWSPRTGVALESPLHFGNGTRLTVT.

This clonotype appeared once. Sequence at one end of the junction differs from germline and may be a read error. This sequence joins TRBV11-3 and TRBJ2-1; the D gene could be TRBD1 or TRBD2 (5 bases each). The CDR3 is made up of 14 amino acids. CDR1 SGHNT and CDR2 YENEEA come from the germline V gene. The CDR3 is CASSVEGPIHEQFF. CDR3 in DNA: TGTGCCAGCAGCGTAGAGGGGCCTATCCATGAGCAGTTCTTC.

In its sample, this clonotype was seen a few times. The chain is built from TRBV10-3 and TRBJ2-3, with 12 bases matching TRBD1. With 4 bases clipped from V and 6 bases from J, the junction kept 20 bases outside the gene matches. Germline-derived CDR1 and CDR2 are ENHRY and SYGVKD. The CDR3 spans 20 residues. CDR3 sequence reads: CAISAHSGGTGGGNSDTQYF. CDR3 sequence (DNA): TGTGCCATCAGTGCCCATTCAGGCGGGACAGGGGGCGGAAATTCGGATACGCAGTATTTT.

The table lists this clonotype with a few counts. This chain links TRBV29-1 with TRBJ2-3, with no clear D. Germline V lookup: CDR1 SQVTM, CDR2 ANQGSEA. The V gene lost 0 bases and the J gene lost 0 bases, with 7 bases spanning the gap. This CDR3 is 14 amino acids long. CDR3 coding DNA: TGCAGCGTTGAAGAGCAATCCAGCACAGATACGCAGTATTTT. Encoded protein: CSVEEQSSTDTQYF.